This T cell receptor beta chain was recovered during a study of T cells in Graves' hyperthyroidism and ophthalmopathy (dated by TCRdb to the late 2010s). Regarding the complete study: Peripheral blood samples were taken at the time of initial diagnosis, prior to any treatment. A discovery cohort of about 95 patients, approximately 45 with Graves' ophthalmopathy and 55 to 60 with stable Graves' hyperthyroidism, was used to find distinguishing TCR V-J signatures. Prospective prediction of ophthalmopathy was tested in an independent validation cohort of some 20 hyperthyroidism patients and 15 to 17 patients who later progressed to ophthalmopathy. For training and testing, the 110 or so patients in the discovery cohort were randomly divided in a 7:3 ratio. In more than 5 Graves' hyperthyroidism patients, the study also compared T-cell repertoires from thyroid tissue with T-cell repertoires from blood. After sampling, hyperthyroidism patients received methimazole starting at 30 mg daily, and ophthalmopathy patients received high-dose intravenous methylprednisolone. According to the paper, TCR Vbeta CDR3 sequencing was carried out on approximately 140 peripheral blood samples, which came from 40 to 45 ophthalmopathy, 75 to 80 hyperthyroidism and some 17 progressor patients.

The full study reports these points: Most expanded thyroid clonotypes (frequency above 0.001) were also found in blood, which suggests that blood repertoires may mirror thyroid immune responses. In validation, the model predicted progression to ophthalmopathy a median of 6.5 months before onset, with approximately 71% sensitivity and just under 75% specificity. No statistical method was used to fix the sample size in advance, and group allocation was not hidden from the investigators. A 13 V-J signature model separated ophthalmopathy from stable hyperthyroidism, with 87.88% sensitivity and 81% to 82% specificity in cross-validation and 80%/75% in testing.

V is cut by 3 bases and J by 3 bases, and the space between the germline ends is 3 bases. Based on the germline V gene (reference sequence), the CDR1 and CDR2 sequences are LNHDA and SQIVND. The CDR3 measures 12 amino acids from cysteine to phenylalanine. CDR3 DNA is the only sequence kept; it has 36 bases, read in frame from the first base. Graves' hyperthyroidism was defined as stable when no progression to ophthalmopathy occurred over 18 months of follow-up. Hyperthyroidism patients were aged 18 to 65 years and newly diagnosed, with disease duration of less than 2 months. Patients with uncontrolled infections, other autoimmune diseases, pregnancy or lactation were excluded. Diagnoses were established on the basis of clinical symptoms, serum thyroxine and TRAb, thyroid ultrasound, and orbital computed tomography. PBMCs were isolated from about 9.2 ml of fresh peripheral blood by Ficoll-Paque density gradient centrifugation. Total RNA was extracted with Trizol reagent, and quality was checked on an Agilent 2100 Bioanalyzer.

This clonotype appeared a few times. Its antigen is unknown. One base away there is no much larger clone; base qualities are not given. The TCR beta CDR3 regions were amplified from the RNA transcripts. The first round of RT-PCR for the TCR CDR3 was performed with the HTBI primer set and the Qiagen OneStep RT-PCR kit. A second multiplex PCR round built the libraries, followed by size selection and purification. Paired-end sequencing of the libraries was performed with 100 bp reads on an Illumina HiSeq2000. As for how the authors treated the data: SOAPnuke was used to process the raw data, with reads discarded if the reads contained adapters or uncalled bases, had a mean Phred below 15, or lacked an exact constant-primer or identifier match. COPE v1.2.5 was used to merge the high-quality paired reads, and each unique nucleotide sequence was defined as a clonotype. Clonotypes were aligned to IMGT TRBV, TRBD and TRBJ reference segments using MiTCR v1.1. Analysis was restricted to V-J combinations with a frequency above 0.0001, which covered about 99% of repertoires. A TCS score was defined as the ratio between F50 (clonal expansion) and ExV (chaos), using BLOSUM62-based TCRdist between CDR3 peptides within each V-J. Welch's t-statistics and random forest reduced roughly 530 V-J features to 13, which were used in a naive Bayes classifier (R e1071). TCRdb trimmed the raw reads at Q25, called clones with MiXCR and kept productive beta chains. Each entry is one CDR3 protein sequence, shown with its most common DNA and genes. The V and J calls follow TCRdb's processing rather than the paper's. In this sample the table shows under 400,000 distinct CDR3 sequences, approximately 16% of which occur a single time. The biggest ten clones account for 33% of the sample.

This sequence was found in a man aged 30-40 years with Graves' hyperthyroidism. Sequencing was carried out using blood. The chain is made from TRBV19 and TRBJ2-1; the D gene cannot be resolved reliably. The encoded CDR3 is CASSMIYNEQFF. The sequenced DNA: TGTGCCAGTAGTATGATCTACAATGAGCAGTTCTTC.